The 18 T cell receptor beta chains in this list originate from one sample, sequenced in a study of blood T cell repertoires in COVID-19. Libraries were prepared by immunoSEQ multiplex PCR; TCRdb keeps only in-frame clonotypes and omits some of them. Here the sample spans about 75,000 clones, approximately 87% being singletons. What was sequenced was peripheral blood. Receptor source: a human donor in a cohort sampled during active COVID-19.

The chain uses TRBV7-2 and TRBJ1-1; 9 bases align to TRBD1. CDR1 SGHTA and CDR2 FQGNSA come from the germline V gene. Germline trimming cut 6 bases from V and 5 bases from J; bases unmatched to any gene: 10. This CDR3 is 15 amino acids long. The CDR3 coding sequence is TGTGCCAGCAGGTCGCCCGGGACAGGGAAAACTGAAGCTTTCTTT. Protein product: CASRSPGTGKTEAFF.

This clone has just one count. This rearrangement joins TRBV11-1 to TRBJ2-3; 8 bases are shared with TRBD1. This CDR3 contains 14 residues. Trimming at V came to 4 bases and at J to 5 bases, leaving 5 bases not matched to a gene. The germline V gene encodes CDR1 SGHAT and CDR2 FQDESV (reference sequence). CDR3 residues: CASSSGGRGDTQYF. CDR3 DNA: TGTGCCAGCAGCTCAGGGGGCAGGGGAGATACGCAGTATTTT.

The V and J genes are TRBV5-1 and TRBJ2-7; TRBD2 matches at 7 bases. With V trimmed by 0 bases and J by 0 bases, 3 bases remained unmatched. This CDR3 is built from 15 residues. Germline loops: CDR1 SGHRS, CDR2 YFSETQ. The DNA for the CDR3 is TGCGCCAGCAGCTTGGAAGCGGGGCCCTCCTACGAGCAGTACTTC. Translation: CASSLEAGPSYEQYF.

This chain connects TRBV21-1 to TRBJ1-5; the D call TRBD1 from the table was never checked on the DNA. TRBV21-1 is deemed a pseudogene. This CDR3 has 17 amino acids. The CDR3 here is CAIYPGPRGTDNQPQHF. Here the CDR3 DNA reads TGTGCCATCTATCCGGGCCCCCGGGGGACAGACAATCAGCCCCAGCATTTT.

This clone was detected once. The rearrangement joins TRBV19 to TRBJ1-2; D remains ambiguous. V was pared by 10 bases and J by 8 bases, with 17 bases between. CDR3 length: 12 residues. CDR1 is LNHDA, CDR2 SQIVND, per germline (reference sequence). The CDR3 here is CATTSREGGYTF. Here the CDR3 DNA reads TGTGCCACTACTAGTCGAGAGGGAGGCTACACCTTC.

This rearrangement joins TRBV15 to TRBJ1-5, with 8 nucleotides matching TRBD1. V shed 2 bases, J shed 0 bases, and the junction held 3 bases outside the gene matches. This CDR3 is built from 16 residues. Germline V gene lookup returns CDR1 LNHNV and CDR2 YYDKDF (reference sequence). CDR3 in amino acids: CATSRRTGLSNQPQHF. For the CDR3, the DNA is TGTGCCACCAGCAGAAGGACAGGGCTTAGCAATCAGCCCCAGCATTTT.

The chain combines TRBV9 with TRBJ2-2; 10 bases map to TRBD2. The CDR3 is 15 amino acids. Germline V gene data show CDR1 as SGDLS and CDR2 as YYNGEE. Trimming removed 3 bases from V and 5 bases from J; junction bases left unmatched: 4. The CDR3 reads CASSEAGGLTGELFF. Written as DNA, the CDR3 is TGTGCCAGCAGCGAAGCGGGAGGGCTTACCGGGGAGCTGTTTTTT.

This clone appeared a few times. The chain links TRBV7-9 to TRBJ1-6; D unresolved. Germline values: CDR1 SEHNR, CDR2 FQNEAQ (reference sequence). The length of the CDR3 is 15 residues. V was clipped by 1 base and J by 5 bases, with 9 bases between them. CDR3 sequence: CASSLGAADNSPLHF. CDR3 DNA sequence: TGTGCCAGCAGCTTAGGGGCAGCGGATAATTCACCCCTCCACTTT.

Note on this clone: In the same sample, other DNA sequences code for this CDR3. The chain carries TRBV7-2 and TRBJ2-5, with D possibly matching TRBD2 (7 bases). Germline-derived CDR1 and CDR2 are SGHTA and FQGNSA. The CDR3 runs to 14 residues. Trimming shortened V by 0 bases and J by 5 bases, and 10 bases separated the two germline ends. The CDR3: CASSLAGGGETQYF. The CDR3 DNA reads TGTGCCAGCAGCTTAGCAGGGGGGGGTGAGACCCAGTACTTC.

The chain joins TRBV9 to TRBJ2-3; D may be TRBD2 (6 bases). Germline CDR1 SGDLS, CDR2 YYNGEE. The CDR3 has 16 residues. Trimming took 3 bases from V and 0 from J, leaving 14 bases between them. In nucleotides, the CDR3 is TGTGCCAGCAGCGGGGGGGACGCGCCTAGCACAGATACGCAGTATTTT. Its protein is CASSGGDAPSTDTQYF.

The chain couples TRBV7-2 to TRBJ1-5; the D gene is possibly TRBD1 (5 bases). V was cut by 5 bases and J by 5 bases, with 16 bases left in between. The germline V gene encodes CDR1 SGHTA and CDR2 FQGNSA. The CDR3 extends over 15 amino acids. The DNA of the CDR3 is TGTGCCAGCAGCCCGGGGGGGGGTCGTTATCAGCCCCAGCATTTT. Amino acids: CASSPGGGRYQPQHF.

The CDR3 here is CASSSYSGTEAFF. As DNA, the CDR3 is TGTGCCAGCAGCTCTTATTCAGGCACTGAAGCTTTCTTT. This chain joins TRBV7-2 and TRBJ1-1; no firm D call. In germline, CDR1 is SGHTA, CDR2 FQGNSA. Trimming stripped 4 bases from V and 4 bases from J, with 10 bases between. The CDR3 contains 13 residues.

The chain employs TRBV7-2 and TRBJ1-6; tentatively, D is TRBD1 (6 bases). Germline CDR1 SGHTA, CDR2 FQGNSA. Trimming removed 5 bases at V and 0 bases at J, with 11 bases between. The CDR3 length is 16 residues. In nucleotides, the CDR3 is TGTGCCAGCAGCCGGACAGTCCGCTCCTATAATTCACCCCTCCACTTT. Encoded protein: CASSRTVRSYNSPLHF. Full variable domain (remainder filled in from reference TRBV7-2 and TRBJ1-6): GAGVSQSPSNKVTEKGKDVELRCDPISGHTALYWYRQSLGQGLEFLIYFQGNSAPDKSGLPSDRFSAERTGGSVSTLTIQRTQQEDSAVYLCASSRTVRSYNSPLHFGNGTRLTVT.

The V call is TRBV7-2, the J call TRBJ2-2, with TRBD1 as a possible D gene (6 bases). Trimming left V 5 bases short and J 6 bases short, with 16 bases between. Per the germline V gene, CDR1 is SGHTA and CDR2 is FQGNSA. This CDR3 region has 15 residues. CDR3 coding DNA: TGTGCCAGCAGCCCAGGGGCATTTAGGCCCGGGGAGCTGTTTTTT. Encoded protein: CASSPGAFRPGELFF.

The V gene is TRBV5-1, the J gene TRBJ1-4; 11 bases map to TRBD1. Looked up from germline, CDR1 is SGHRS and CDR2 is YFSETQ. The J segment lost 3 bases and the V segment lost 4 bases, leaving 5 bases of the junction unmatched. The CDR3 consists of 16 residues. The CDR3 DNA is TGCGCCAGCAGCACCGGACAGGGGGCCCCTAATGAAAAACTGTTTTTT. This encodes CASSTGQGAPNEKLFF.

This clone was recorded once. V gene TRBV19 combines with J gene TRBJ1-1; the D gene is possibly TRBD1 (5 bases). The germline gives CDR1 LNHDA, CDR2 SQIVND (reference sequence). This CDR3 comprises 15 residues. V lost 5 bases to trimming and J lost 0 bases, with 13 bases between them. CDR3 bases: TGTGCCAGTAGTGCTCGGACAAACATGAACACTGAAGCTTTCTTT. It encodes CASSARTNMNTEAFF.

The gene calls are TRBV2 and TRBJ2-7, with D unresolved. Germline loops: CDR1 SNHLY, CDR2 FYNNEI. The V and J ends lost 3 bases and 3 bases respectively, with 12 bases between them. The CDR3 length is 14 residues. Here the CDR3 reads CASSEAQASYEQYF. The CDR3 region has the DNA TGTGCCAGCAGTGAGGCGCAGGCCAGCTACGAGCAGTACTTC.

The chain has TRBV11-3 and TRBJ1-1, with 7 bases lining up with TRBD1. The CDR3 consists of 14 residues. The J segment lost 3 bases and the V segment lost 2 bases, leaving 3 bases of the junction unmatched. Per germline, CDR1 SGHNT and CDR2 YENEEA. CDR3 in amino acids: CASSLHRGDTEAFF. The CDR3, as DNA: TGTGCCAGCAGCTTACACAGGGGTGACACTGAAGCTTTCTTT.